This TCR beta chain appears in the sequencing data of a study of blood T cell repertoires in COVID-19. Across the whole study: Researchers got acute and convalescent COVID-19 samples from the United States, Italy and Spain.

TCRdb's copy holds only in-frame clones and misses some; the assay was immunoSEQ multiplex PCR. The sample has 300,000 to 400,000 clones; about 91% are singletons. V was pared by 5 bases and J by 3 bases, with 10 bases of the junction left unmatched. Germline lookup yields CDR1 MNHEY and CDR2 SMNVEV (reference sequence). This CDR3 comprises 16 residues. Sequences were obtained from peripheral blood. The chain has TRBV27 and TRBJ2-3; 8 positions match TRBD2. This clonotype was obtained from a man under 40 with COVID-19, enrolled during active disease. The CDR3 region is CASSPSGGERTDTQYF. CDR3 sequence (DNA): TGTGCCAGCAGTCCGTCGGGGGGGGAGAGAACAGATACGCAGTATTTT.